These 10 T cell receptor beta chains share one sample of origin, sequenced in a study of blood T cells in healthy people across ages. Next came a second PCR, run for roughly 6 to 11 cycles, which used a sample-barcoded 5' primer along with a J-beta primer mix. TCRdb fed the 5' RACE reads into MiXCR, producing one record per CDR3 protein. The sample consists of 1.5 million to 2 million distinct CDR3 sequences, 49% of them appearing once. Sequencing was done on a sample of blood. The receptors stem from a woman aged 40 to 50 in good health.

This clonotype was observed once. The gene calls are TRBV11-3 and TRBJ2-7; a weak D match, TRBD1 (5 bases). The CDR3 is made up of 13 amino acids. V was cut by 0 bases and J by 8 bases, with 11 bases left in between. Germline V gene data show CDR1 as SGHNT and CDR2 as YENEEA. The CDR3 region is CASSLDTDNKQYF. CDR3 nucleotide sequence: TGTGCCAGCAGCTTAGATACGGACAATAAGCAGTACTTC.

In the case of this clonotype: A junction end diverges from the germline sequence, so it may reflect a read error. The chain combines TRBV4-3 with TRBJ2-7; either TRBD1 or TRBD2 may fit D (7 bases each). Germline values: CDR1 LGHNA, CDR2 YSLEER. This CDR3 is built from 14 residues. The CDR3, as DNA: TGCGCCAGCAGCGAAGCAGGGGGGGGCTACGAGCAGAACTTC. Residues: CASSEAGGGYEQNF.

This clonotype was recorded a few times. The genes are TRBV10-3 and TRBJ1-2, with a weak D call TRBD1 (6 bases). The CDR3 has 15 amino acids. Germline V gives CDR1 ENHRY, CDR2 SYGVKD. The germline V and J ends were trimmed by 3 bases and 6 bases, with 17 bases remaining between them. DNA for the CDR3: TGTGCCATCAGTGACCGAGCCCAGGGGAATGATGGCTACACCTTC. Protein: CAISDRAQGNDGYTF.

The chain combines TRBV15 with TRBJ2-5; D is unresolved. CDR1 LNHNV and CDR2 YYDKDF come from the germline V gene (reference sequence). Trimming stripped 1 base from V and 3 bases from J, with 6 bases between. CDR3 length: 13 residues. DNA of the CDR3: TGTGCCACCAGCAGAGGTTTGGAAGAGACCCAGTACTTC. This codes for CATSRGLEETQYF.

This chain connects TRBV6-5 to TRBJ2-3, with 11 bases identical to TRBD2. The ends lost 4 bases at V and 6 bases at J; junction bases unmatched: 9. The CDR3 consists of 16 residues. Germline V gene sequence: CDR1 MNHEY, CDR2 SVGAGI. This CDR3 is CASSSLSGGVYDTQYF. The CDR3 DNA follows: TGTGCCAGCAGTTCACTTAGCGGGGGGGTTTATGATACGCAGTATTTT.

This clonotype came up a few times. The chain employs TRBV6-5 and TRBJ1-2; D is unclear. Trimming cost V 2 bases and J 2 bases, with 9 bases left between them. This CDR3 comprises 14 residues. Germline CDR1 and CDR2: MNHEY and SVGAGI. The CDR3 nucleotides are TGTGCCAGCAGTTACGTTGCATCGAACTATGGCTACACCTTC. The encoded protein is CASSYVASNYGYTF.

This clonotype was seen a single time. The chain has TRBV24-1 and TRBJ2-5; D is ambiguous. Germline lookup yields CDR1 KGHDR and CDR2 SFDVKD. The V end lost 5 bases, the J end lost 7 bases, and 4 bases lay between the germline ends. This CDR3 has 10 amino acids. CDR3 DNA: TGTGCCACCAGTGTAGGGACCCAGTACTTC. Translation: CATSVGTQYF.

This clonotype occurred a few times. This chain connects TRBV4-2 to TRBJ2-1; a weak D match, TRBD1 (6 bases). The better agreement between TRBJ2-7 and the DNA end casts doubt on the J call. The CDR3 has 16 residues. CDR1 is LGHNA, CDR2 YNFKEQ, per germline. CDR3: CASSQEWNRVNNEQYF. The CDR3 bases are TGTGCCAGCAGCCAAGAATGGAACAGGGTGAACAATGAGCAGTACTTC.

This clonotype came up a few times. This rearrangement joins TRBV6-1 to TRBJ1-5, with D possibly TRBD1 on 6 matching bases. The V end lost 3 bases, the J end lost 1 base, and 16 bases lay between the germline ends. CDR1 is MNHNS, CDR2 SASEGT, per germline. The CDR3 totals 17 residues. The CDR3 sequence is CASSEESNRVSNQPQHF. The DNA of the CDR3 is TGTGCCAGCAGTGAGGAAAGCAACAGGGTCAGCAATCAGCCCCAGCATTTT.

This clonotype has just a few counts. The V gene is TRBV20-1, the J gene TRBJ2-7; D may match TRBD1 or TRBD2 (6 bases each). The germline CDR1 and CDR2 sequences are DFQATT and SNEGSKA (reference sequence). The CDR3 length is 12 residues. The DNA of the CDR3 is TGCTCGATAAACAGGGAGGCCTACGAGCAGTACTTC. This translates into CSINREAYEQYF.